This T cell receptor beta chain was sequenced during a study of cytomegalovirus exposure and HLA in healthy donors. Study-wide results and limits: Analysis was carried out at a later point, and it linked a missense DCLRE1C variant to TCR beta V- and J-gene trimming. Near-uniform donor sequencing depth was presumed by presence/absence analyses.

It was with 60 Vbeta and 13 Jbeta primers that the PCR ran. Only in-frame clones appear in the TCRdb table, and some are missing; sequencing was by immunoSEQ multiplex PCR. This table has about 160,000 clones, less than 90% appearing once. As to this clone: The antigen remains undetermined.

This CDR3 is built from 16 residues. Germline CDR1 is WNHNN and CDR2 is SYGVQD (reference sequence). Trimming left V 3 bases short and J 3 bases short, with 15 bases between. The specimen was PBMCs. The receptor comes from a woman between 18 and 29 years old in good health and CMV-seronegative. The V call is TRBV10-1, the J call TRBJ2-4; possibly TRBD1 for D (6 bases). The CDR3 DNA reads TGCGCCAGCAGTGAAGCCTCACAGGGCAACAAAAACATTCAGTACTTC. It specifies CASSEASQGNKNIQYF.